This TCR beta chain is from a study of T cell clonotyping in hematopoietic cell transplantation. Looking at the study overall: Recipients' pretransplant samples followed cytoreduction.

The study's findings and limits: At the given depth, recipient repertoires were over 95% de novo clonotypes.

This CDR3 region has 17 residues. CDR1 and CDR2 (germline): SGHTA, FQGNSA. The junction had 7 bases not matched to a gene; V was cut back by 3 bases and J by 1 base. Time point reported: recipient sample about 28 days before transplant, after cytoreduction. Recipients were bled about 28 days pretransplant and at posttransplant days 30, 100, 180. Libraries were prepared by immunoSEQ multiplex PCR; TCRdb keeps only in-frame clonotypes and omits some of them. The table has 15,000 to 20,000 clones, about 72% seen once. A remark on this clone: Its target is not known.

The chain has TRBV7-2 and TRBJ2-3; 10 nucleotides line up with TRBD2. This clonotype was obtained from a man aged 55 to 70 with acute myeloid leukemia. Some clones in this sample may be carry-over from other donors' samples. The source was peripheral blood mononuclear cells, collected before stem cell transplant. In DNA, the CDR3 is TGTGCCAGCAGCTTGAGGCTAGCGGGGGCGGGCACAGATACGCAGTATTTT. The encoded protein is CASSLRLAGAGTDTQYF.